This T cell receptor beta chain was documented in a study of spatial heterogeneity in lung cancer. Study-wide background: More beta-chain than alpha-chain sequences were consistently detected. The average appearance count of each unique TCR and UMI combination in raw reads was more than nine. Study conclusions and caveats: Tracking of tumor mutation counts was seen in expanded intratumoral alpha and beta TCR counts.

A unique molecular identifier was carried by every single TCR cDNA molecule. Using its own MiXCR run on the 5' RACE reads, TCRdb lists one record per CDR3 protein. This sample carries 20,000 to 30,000 distinct CDR3 sequences, roughly 10% of them seen once, and the ten largest clones take roughly 8%. Time point denoted: sample taken at primary tumor resection. Unsorted whole RNA from tumor, nontumor lung or frozen PBMC underwent sequencing. In regard to this clonotype: Antigen specificity is unknown.

Germline CDR1 reads SGHAT; CDR2 reads FQNNGV. The CDR3 length is 15 residues. The trim removed 3 bases at V and 3 bases at J, leaving 4 bases unmatched. The sample consisted of lung tumor tissue, taken at surgery. This chain links TRBV11-2 with TRBJ2-4, with TRBD2 matching over 8 bases. The source is a male donor with early-stage non-small cell lung cancer. The CDR3 DNA follows: TGTGCCAGCAGCTTCACGAGCGGGGGCAAAAACATTCAGTACTTC. Encoded protein: CASSFTSGGKNIQYF.